This note documents a single TCR beta chain sequence. Antigen unknown. Trimming cost V 4 bases and J 9 bases; bases outside gene matches: 9. Germline loops: CDR1 MNHEY, CDR2 SVGAGI. The CDR3 spans 14 residues. The data originate from a study of graft-versus-host responses after intestinal transplantation. Study summary: Every transplant recipient was induced with anti-thymocyte globulin, then maintained on tacrolimus and steroids for about 3 years.

Study outcomes and limitations: Recipient marrow held GvH clones, some first seen in ileum or blood. Individuals who had graft-donor T cell macrochimerism had allografts that showed high graft-versus-host to host-versus-graft clonal ratios.

Bone marrow obtained following transplant was drawn from the posterior iliac crest or from another site. The protocol was immunoSEQ multiplex PCR, while the TCRdb copy is restricted to in-frame clones and leaves out a portion. The repertoire holds about 64,000 clones, with 80% to 95% as singletons. Here the sequenced sample was bone marrow, taken 700 to 750 days after intestinal transplantation. The chain carries TRBV6-5 and TRBJ2-1; 7 nucleotides line up with TRBD2. The clonotype was recovered from a human patient who received an intestinal transplant, so some T cells may come from the graft donor. The CDR3 loop is CASSSGGIAGEQFF. CDR3 nucleotides: TGTGCCAGCAGTTCCGGGGGTATAGCGGGTGAGCAGTTCTTC.